These T cell receptor beta chains were read from a single sample in a study of PD-1 blockade in classical Hodgkin lymphoma. TCRdb's table, derived via immunoSEQ multiplex PCR, lists solely in-frame clones and lacks some. Of fewer than 95,000 clones in the sample, around 80% were seen once. The sequencing here drew on peripheral blood mononuclear cells (PBMCs), taken before the fourth cycle of nivolumab. The receptors come from a human donor with classical Hodgkin lymphoma. CDR3s include the opening cysteine and the closing phenylalanine or tryptophan. The order of the fields is J gene, D gene, clone size, V gene, CDR3 protein, CDR3 DNA. A D gene is named only where the DNA matches it firmly. Size is stated for part of the rows, as once, few or many counts, or as a class when the clone is expanded.

j_gene: TRBJ2-7; d_gene: NA; abundance: NA; v_gene: TRBV6-1; CDR3aa: CASSPEGLTAYEQYF; CDR3nt: TGTGCCAGCAGTCCCGAGGGCCTCACCGCCTACGAGCAGTACTTC
j_gene: TRBJ2-5; d_gene: NA; abundance: few; v_gene: TRBV5-8; CDR3aa: CASSFWSETQYF; CDR3nt: TGTGCCAGCAGCTTTTGGTCCGAGACCCAGTACTTC
j_gene: TRBJ2-7; d_gene: NA; abundance: NA; v_gene: TRBV6-1; CDR3aa: CASSEAEDGAYEQYF; CDR3nt: TGTGCCAGCAGTGAAGCGGAGGACGGCGCCTACGAGCAGTACTTC
j_gene: TRBJ1-5; d_gene: TRBD1; abundance: few; v_gene: TRBV5-6; CDR3aa: CASSPQGGRPGQPQHF; CDR3nt: TGTGCCAGCAGCCCCCAGGGGGGGCGCCCAGGTCAGCCCCAGCATTTT
j_gene: TRBJ2-7; d_gene: NA; abundance: NA; v_gene: TRBV27; CDR3aa: CASRVGGAGEQYF; CDR3nt: TGTGCCAGCAGAGTCGGGGGAGCGGGCGAGCAGTACTTC
j_gene: TRBJ2-3; d_gene: NA; abundance: once; v_gene: TRBV30; CDR3aa: CAYTRDVWADTQYF; CDR3nt: TGTGCATACACTAGAGACGTCTGGGCAGATACGCAGTATTTT
j_gene: TRBJ2-7; d_gene: NA; abundance: NA; v_gene: TRBV7-9; CDR3aa: CASSLGSYEQYF; CDR3nt: TGTGCCAGCAGCTTAGGGTCCTACGAGCAGTACTTC
j_gene: TRBJ1-5; d_gene: TRBD1; abundance: few; v_gene: TRBV28; CDR3aa: CASSPDRGSNQPQHF; CDR3nt: TGTGCCAGCAGTCCGGACAGGGGCAGCAATCAGCCCCAGCATTTT
j_gene: TRBJ2-7; d_gene: NA; abundance: NA; v_gene: TRBV6-5; CDR3aa: CASRRGRSYEQYF; CDR3nt: TGTGCCAGCAGACGTGGACGGTCCTACGAGCAGTACTTC
j_gene: TRBJ2-1; d_gene: TRBD2; abundance: NA; v_gene: TRBV7-2; CDR3aa: CASSFSGSVYNEQFF; CDR3nt: TGTGCCAGCAGCTTTAGCGGGTCGGTCTACAATGAGCAGTTCTTC
j_gene: TRBJ2-7; d_gene: TRBD1; abundance: NA; v_gene: TRBV5-1; CDR3aa: CASSLGGQGGYEQYF; CDR3nt: TGCGCCAGCAGCTTGGGGGGACAGGGAGGCTACGAGCAGTACTTC
j_gene: TRBJ2-3; d_gene: NA; abundance: few; v_gene: TRBV6-5; CDR3aa: CASGLADTQYF; CDR3nt: TGTGCCAGCGGGTTGGCAGATACGCAGTATTTT
j_gene: TRBJ1-2; d_gene: NA; abundance: NA; v_gene: TRBV28; CDR3aa: CASSLPTVVSGYTF; CDR3nt: TGTGCCAGCAGTTTACCGACCGTGGTCTCTGGCTACACCTTC
j_gene: TRBJ2-5; d_gene: NA; abundance: NA; v_gene: TRBV11-1; CDR3aa: CASSQVWTKETQYF; CDR3nt: TGTGCCAGCAGCCAGGTCTGGACTAAAGAGACCCAGTACTTC
j_gene: TRBJ1-1; d_gene: NA; abundance: NA; v_gene: TRBV4-3; CDR3aa: CASSQGPVGNTEAFF; CDR3nt: TGCGCCAGCAGCCAAGGTCCAGTAGGGAACACTGAAGCTTTCTTT
j_gene: TRBJ2-1; d_gene: NA; abundance: NA; v_gene: TRBV5-4; CDR3aa: CASSPRNNEQFF; CDR3nt: TGTGCCAGCAGCCCCCGGAACAATGAGCAGTTCTTC
j_gene: TRBJ1-6; d_gene: NA; abundance: once; v_gene: TRBV5-6; CDR3aa: CASSFRQAPNSPLHF; CDR3nt: TGTGCCAGCAGCTTCCGCCAGGCCCCAAATTCACCCCTCCACTTT
j_gene: TRBJ2-7; d_gene: NA; abundance: NA; v_gene: TRBV2; CDR3aa: CASSPTPTETYEQYF; CDR3nt: TGTGCCAGCAGCCCTACTCCGACGGAGACCTACGAGCAGTACTTC
j_gene: TRBJ2-7; d_gene: NA; abundance: once; v_gene: TRBV6-6; CDR3aa: CASKGSTYEQYF; CDR3nt: TGTGCCAGCAAAGGGAGCACCTACGAGCAGTACTTC
j_gene: TRBJ1-1; d_gene: TRBD1; abundance: NA; v_gene: TRBV6-5; CDR3aa: CASRTGAGTEAFF; CDR3nt: TGTGCCAGCAGAACAGGGGCAGGAACTGAAGCTTTCTTT
j_gene: TRBJ2-1; d_gene: TRBD2; abundance: NA; v_gene: TRBV11-1; CDR3aa: CASSPLGEGLDEQFF; CDR3nt: TGTGCCAGCAGCCCCCTAGGGGAGGGGCTGGATGAGCAGTTCTTC
j_gene: TRBJ2-4; d_gene: NA; abundance: once; v_gene: TRBV5-1; CDR3aa: CASSLDPGALIQYF; CDR3nt: TGCGCCAGCAGCTTGGACCCAGGGGCCCTCATTCAGTACTTC
j_gene: TRBJ1-5; d_gene: TRBD1; abundance: NA; v_gene: TRBV27; CDR3aa: CASSPFSKFGTGAQNQPQHF; CDR3nt: TGTGCCAGCAGCCCATTCTCAAAATTCGGGACAGGGGCTCAGAATCAGCCCCAGCATTTT
j_gene: TRBJ2-1; d_gene: NA; abundance: few; v_gene: TRBV19; CDR3aa: CASSYNRAEQFF; CDR3nt: TGTGCCAGTAGTTACAACAGGGCTGAGCAGTTCTTC
j_gene: TRBJ2-6; d_gene: NA; abundance: NA; v_gene: TRBV7-2; CDR3aa: CASSLSGAGGVSGANVLTF; CDR3nt: TGTGCCAGCAGCTTATCGGGAGCGGGCGGGGTCTCTGGGGCCAACGTCCTGACTTTC
j_gene: TRBJ2-2; d_gene: NA; abundance: NA; v_gene: TRBV10-3; CDR3aa: CAISEYDAGELFF; CDR3nt: TGTGCCATCAGTGAGTATGACGCCGGGGAGCTGTTTTTT
j_gene: TRBJ2-7; d_gene: NA; abundance: NA; v_gene: TRBV5-1; CDR3aa: CASSLVGGHEQYF; CDR3nt: TGCGCCAGCAGCTTGGTTGGGGGGCACGAGCAGTACTTC
j_gene: TRBJ1-4; d_gene: NA; abundance: NA; v_gene: TRBV30; CDR3aa: CAHQAGTSTNEKLFF; CDR3nt: TGTGCCCACCAAGCGGGGACCTCAACTAATGAAAAACTGTTTTTT
j_gene: TRBJ2-1; d_gene: TRBD2; abundance: NA; v_gene: TRBV7-2; CDR3aa: CASSFGGSSYNEQFF; CDR3nt: TGTGCCAGCAGCTTCGGGGGGAGCTCCTACAATGAGCAGTTCTTC
j_gene: TRBJ2-7; d_gene: TRBD2; abundance: NA; v_gene: TRBV28; CDR3aa: CASRMGGSYEQYF; CDR3nt: TGTGCCAGCAGGATGGGGGGGTCCTACGAGCAGTACTTC
j_gene: TRBJ1-2; d_gene: NA; abundance: NA; v_gene: TRBV11-2; CDR3aa: CASSLWEGQGNYGYTF; CDR3nt: TGTGCCAGCAGCCTCTGGGAAGGGCAGGGGAACTATGGCTACACCTTC
j_gene: TRBJ1-1; d_gene: NA; abundance: NA; v_gene: TRBV28; CDR3aa: CASSPRGTVGNTEAFF; CDR3nt: TGTGCCAGCAGTCCCCGGGGGACGGTGGGAAACACTGAAGCTTTCTTT
j_gene: TRBJ2-1; d_gene: TRBD2; abundance: NA; v_gene: TRBV18; CDR3aa: CASSPTQRGYYNEQFF; CDR3nt: TGTGCCAGCTCACCGACACAGCGGGGTTACTACAATGAGCAGTTCTTC
j_gene: TRBJ2-5; d_gene: NA; abundance: NA; v_gene: TRBV12-5; CDR3aa: CASGFAGETQYF; CDR3nt: TGTGCTAGTGGTTTCGCGGGGGAGACCCAGTACTTC
j_gene: TRBJ1-2; d_gene: NA; abundance: NA; v_gene: TRBV10-3; CDR3aa: CAISESRGINYGYTF; CDR3nt: TGTGCCATCAGTGAGTCGCGGGGGATTAACTATGGCTACACCTTC
j_gene: TRBJ1-2; d_gene: NA; abundance: NA; v_gene: TRBV6-5; CDR3aa: CASSVLSGTLTF; CDR3nt: TGTGCCAGCAGCGTCCTTTCCGGGACACTTACCTTC
j_gene: TRBJ2-7; d_gene: TRBD2; abundance: NA; v_gene: TRBV5-4; CDR3aa: CASSLSGTAYEQYF; CDR3nt: TGTGCCAGCAGCTTGAGCGGGACCGCCTACGAGCAGTACTTC
j_gene: TRBJ1-2; d_gene: NA; abundance: NA; v_gene: TRBV12-2; CDR3aa: CASRSTLPGYTF; CDR3nt: TGTGCAAGTCGCTCGACACTGCCTGGCTACACCTTC
j_gene: TRBJ1-3; d_gene: NA; abundance: NA; v_gene: TRBV5-6; CDR3aa: CASSLPNSGNTIYF; CDR3nt: TGTGCCAGCAGCTTACCCAACTCTGGAAACACCATATATTTT
j_gene: TRBJ2-5; d_gene: NA; abundance: NA; v_gene: TRBV30; CDR3aa: CAWRTGRTFQETQYF; CDR3nt: TGTGCCTGGAGGACAGGCCGCACTTTCCAAGAGACCCAGTACTTC
j_gene: TRBJ2-2; d_gene: TRBD2; abundance: NA; v_gene: TRBV19; CDR3aa: CASSFSGRAAGELFF; CDR3nt: TGTGCCAGTAGTTTTAGCGGGAGGGCCGCCGGGGAGCTGTTTTTT
j_gene: TRBJ1-2; d_gene: NA; abundance: few; v_gene: TRBV7-2; CDR3aa: CASSPLGLRDGYTF; CDR3nt: TGTGCCAGCAGCCCCTTAGGGTTGAGGGATGGCTACACCTTC
j_gene: TRBJ1-1; d_gene: TRBD1; abundance: once; v_gene: TRBV11-3; CDR3aa: CASSQQPGQEAFF; CDR3nt: TGTGCCAGCAGCCAGCAACCGGGACAGGAAGCTTTCTTT
j_gene: TRBJ1-1; d_gene: TRBD1; abundance: NA; v_gene: TRBV7-2; CDR3aa: CASSFRQGTGDTEAFF; CDR3nt: TGTGCCAGCAGCTTTCGTCAGGGGACAGGGGACACTGAAGCTTTCTTT
j_gene: TRBJ1-1; d_gene: NA; abundance: NA; v_gene: TRBV30; CDR3aa: CAWSVGGKPTEAFF; CDR3nt: TGTGCCTGGAGTGTTGGGGGGAAACCTACTGAAGCTTTCTTT
j_gene: TRBJ1-2; d_gene: TRBD1; abundance: few; v_gene: TRBV4-2; CDR3aa: CASSPRIGQEIYGYTF; CDR3nt: TGTGCCAGCAGCCCAAGGATAGGACAGGAGATCTATGGCTACACCTTC
j_gene: TRBJ2-3; d_gene: TRBD2; abundance: once; v_gene: TRBV5-1; CDR3aa: CASSPSTSGRVPGDTQYF; CDR3nt: TGCGCCAGCAGCCCATCAACTAGCGGGAGGGTTCCGGGAGATACGCAGTATTTT
j_gene: TRBJ2-3; d_gene: NA; abundance: NA; v_gene: TRBV5-4; CDR3aa: CASSMTDTDTQYF; CDR3nt: TGTGCCAGCAGCATGACGGATACAGATACGCAGTATTTT
j_gene: TRBJ2-1; d_gene: TRBD2; abundance: NA; v_gene: TRBV15; CDR3aa: CATSRDSGGTSSYNEQFF; CDR3nt: TGTGCCACCAGCAGAGACTCGGGAGGAACGAGCTCCTACAATGAGCAGTTCTTC
j_gene: TRBJ1-5; d_gene: NA; abundance: NA; v_gene: TRBV27; CDR3aa: CASSRVGANQPQHF; CDR3nt: TGTGCCAGCAGCCGCGTTGGGGCCAATCAGCCCCAGCATTTT
j_gene: TRBJ2-2; d_gene: TRBD2; abundance: once; v_gene: TRBV18; CDR3aa: CASSPPSGSANTGELFF; CDR3nt: TGTGCCAGCTCACCACCTAGCGGGTCCGCGAACACCGGGGAGCTGTTTTTT
j_gene: TRBJ1-1; d_gene: NA; abundance: NA; v_gene: TRBV7-9; CDR3aa: CASSPGGGYTEAFF; CDR3nt: TGTGCCAGCAGCCCCGGAGGGGGGTACACTGAAGCTTTCTTT
j_gene: TRBJ1-1; d_gene: NA; abundance: NA; v_gene: TRBV29-1; CDR3aa: CSVEARLQGTEAFF; CDR3nt: TGCAGCGTTGAAGCTCGTCTACAGGGCACTGAAGCTTTCTTT
j_gene: TRBJ1-1; d_gene: NA; abundance: few; v_gene: TRBV29-1; CDR3aa: CSVEAGMNTEAFF; CDR3nt: TGCAGCGTTGAAGCCGGCATGAACACTGAAGCTTTCTTT
j_gene: TRBJ1-2; d_gene: NA; abundance: NA; v_gene: TRBV7-2; CDR3aa: CASSLLSLYGYTF; CDR3nt: TGTGCCAGCAGCTTACTGAGTCTCTATGGCTACACCTTC
j_gene: TRBJ1-2; d_gene: NA; abundance: NA; v_gene: TRBV11-2; CDR3aa: CASSLGVTNYGYTF; CDR3nt: TGTGCCAGCAGTTTGGGGGTTACGAACTATGGCTACACCTTC
j_gene: TRBJ1-2; d_gene: TRBD1; abundance: NA; v_gene: TRBV7-9; CDR3aa: CASSFHRGPNYGYTF; CDR3nt: TGTGCCAGCAGCTTCCACAGGGGACCTAACTATGGCTACACCTTC
j_gene: TRBJ1-5; d_gene: TRBD1; abundance: NA; v_gene: TRBV10-3; CDR3aa: CAISEGQDNQPQHF; CDR3nt: TGTGCCATCAGTGAGGGACAGGATAATCAGCCCCAGCATTTT